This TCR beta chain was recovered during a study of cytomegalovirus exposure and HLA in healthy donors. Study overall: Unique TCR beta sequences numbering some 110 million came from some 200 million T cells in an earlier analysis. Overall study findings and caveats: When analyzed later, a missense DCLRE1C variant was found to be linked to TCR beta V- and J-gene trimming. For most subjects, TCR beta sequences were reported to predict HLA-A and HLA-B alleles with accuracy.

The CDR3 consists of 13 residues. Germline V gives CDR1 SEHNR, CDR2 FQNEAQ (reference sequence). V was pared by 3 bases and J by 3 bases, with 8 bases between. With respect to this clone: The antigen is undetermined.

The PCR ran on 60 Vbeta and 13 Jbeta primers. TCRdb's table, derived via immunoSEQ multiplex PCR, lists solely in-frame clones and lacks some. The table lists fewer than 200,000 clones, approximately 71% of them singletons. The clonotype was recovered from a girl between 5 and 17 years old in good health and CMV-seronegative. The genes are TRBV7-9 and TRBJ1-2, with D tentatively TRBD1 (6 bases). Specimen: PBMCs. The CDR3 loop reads CASSLTGDYGYTF. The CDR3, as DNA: TGTGCCAGCAGCTTGACAGGCGACTATGGCTACACCTTC. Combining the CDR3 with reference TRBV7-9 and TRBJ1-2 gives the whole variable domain DTGVSQNPRHKITKRGQNVTFRCDPISEHNRLYWYRQTLGQGPEFLTYFQNEAQLEKSRLLSDRFSAERPKGSFSTLEIQRTEQGDSAMYLCASSLTGDYGYTFGSGTRLTVV.